These 17 T cell receptor beta chains were all obtained from the same sample, sequenced in a study of cytomegalovirus exposure and HLA in healthy donors. Vbeta (60) and Jbeta (13) primers were used in the PCR. The repertoire was sequenced with immunoSEQ multiplex PCR; TCRdb's copy has only in-frame clones and lacks some. The data contain about 190,000 clones, approximately 86% of them singletons. The sequenced material came from PBMCs. All receptors come from a young woman in good health and CMV-seronegative.

V gene TRBV2 combines with J gene TRBJ2-5, with 7 bases identical to TRBD2. With V trimmed by 6 bases and J by 2 bases, 3 bases remained unmatched. Germline loops: CDR1 SNHLY, CDR2 FYNNEI. The CDR3 runs to 13 residues. In DNA, the CDR3 is TGTGCCAGCAGAGCGGGATCTCAAGAGACCCAGTACTTC. This encodes CASRAGSQETQYF.

V and J are TRBV5-1 and TRBJ2-1; 7 nucleotides agree with TRBD1. The CDR3 sequence is 15 residues long. Germline values: CDR1 SGHRS, CDR2 YFSETQ. With 0 bases clipped from V and 8 bases from J, the junction kept 8 bases outside the gene matches. The CDR3 is CASSLANLQGHEQFF. CDR3 nucleotides: TGCGCCAGCAGCTTGGCCAACCTACAGGGGCATGAGCAGTTCTTC.

The V and J genes are TRBV5-6 and TRBJ2-7; 12 nucleotides match TRBD1. The CDR3 totals 16 residues. Germline values: CDR1 SGHDT, CDR2 YYEEEE. The junction had 5 bases not matched to a gene; V was cut back by 1 base and J by 3 bases. The CDR3 sequence is CASSLRGTGGNYEQYF. CDR3 bases: TGTGCCAGCAGCTTGAGAGGGACAGGGGGCAACTACGAGCAGTACTTC.

In nucleotides, the CDR3 is TGTGCCAGCACCGACACCGGGGAGCTGTTTTTT. Protein product: CASTDTGELFF. The chain combines TRBV9 with TRBJ2-2; unclear D gene. The ends were cut back, 6 bases at V and 3 bases at J, with 3 bases in the middle. This CDR3 has 11 amino acids. Germline CDR1 SGDLS, CDR2 YYNGEE. Combining the CDR3 with reference TRBV9 and TRBJ2-2 gives the whole variable domain DSGVTQTPKHLITATGQRVTLRCSPRSGDLSVYWYQQSLDQGLQFLIQYYNGEERAKGNILERFSAQQFPDLHSELNLSSLELGDSALYFCASTDTGELFFGEGSRLTVL.

In regard to this clone: This specimen includes other DNA sequences encoding the same CDR3. This sequence joins TRBV6-1 and TRBJ1-4, with D tentatively TRBD1 (5 bases). CDR3 length equals 13 residues. Germline CDR1 is MNHNS and CDR2 is SASEGT. V lost 6 bases and J 8 bases, leaving 13 bases between the germline ends. Written as DNA, the CDR3 is TGTGCCAGCAGCGTCAGGCGGGGGGAAAAACTGTTTTTT. It translates to CASSVRRGEKLFF.

The V call is TRBV19, the J call TRBJ2-1, with 9 bases matching TRBD2. Per germline, CDR1 LNHDA and CDR2 SQIVND (reference sequence). CDR3 size: 17 residues. J lost 0 bases, V lost 3 bases, and 6 bases had no gene match. As DNA, the CDR3 is TGTGCCAGTAGTATTGGTAGCGGGAGACTCTCCTACAATGAGCAGTTCTTC. Residues: CASSIGSGRLSYNEQFF.

The chain has TRBV7-9 and TRBJ1-1; 8 bases map to TRBD1. With V trimmed by 3 bases and J by 6 bases, 6 bases remained unmatched. The V gene's germline CDR1 is SEHNR and CDR2 FQNEAQ (reference sequence). The CDR3 is 14 residues long. CDR3 sequence (DNA): TGTGCCAGCAGCTTCTCGACAGGGGACCCTGAAGCTTTCTTT. Residues: CASSFSTGDPEAFF. The full variable domain, with the rest looked up from reference TRBV7-9 and TRBJ1-1, is DTGVSQNPRHKITKRGQNVTFRCDPISEHNRLYWYRQTLGQGPEFLTYFQNEAQLEKSRLLSDRFSAERPKGSFSTLEIQRTEQGDSAMYLCASSFSTGDPEAFFGQGTRLTVV.

The rearrangement uses TRBV5-1 and TRBJ2-1; the match to TRBD2 covers 7 bases. CDR1 and CDR2 from the germline V gene are SGHRS and YFSETQ. The CDR3 runs 16 residues. Unmatched junction bases numbered 8, after V lost 0 bases and J lost 5 bases. The CDR3 loop is CASSLVRAGEDNEQFF. The DNA of the CDR3 is TGCGCCAGCAGCTTGGTAAGGGCGGGAGAGGACAATGAGCAGTTCTTC.

This rearrangement joins TRBV18 to TRBJ2-5, with 8 bases aligning to TRBD2. V gave up 6 bases and J gave up 1 base; unmatched junction bases: 4. From germline, CDR1 is KGHSH and CDR2 LQKENI. The CDR3 has 14 residues. The CDR3 bases are TGTGCCAGCTCCCGCACTAGCGGCCAAGAGACCCAGTACTTC. Protein sequence: CASSRTSGQETQYF.

The rearrangement joins TRBV7-9 to TRBJ2-7; 13 bases align to TRBD2. V was clipped by 4 bases and J by 5 bases; unmatched bases: 11. CDR3 length: 17 residues. Germline lookup yields CDR1 SEHNR and CDR2 FQNEAQ (reference sequence). The CDR3 loop is CASSSETSGRSFHEQYF. The CDR3 nucleotides are TGTGCCAGCAGCTCCGAGACTAGCGGGAGGTCATTCCACGAGCAGTACTTC.

The table lists this clone with a count of one. V and J are TRBV7-9 and TRBJ1-1; D is unresolved. The CDR3 is 15 residues long. V lost 5 bases to trimming and J lost 0 bases, with 13 bases between them. Per the germline V gene, CDR1 is SEHNR and CDR2 is FQNEAQ (reference sequence). CDR3 coding DNA: TGTGCCAGCAGCGGAGGGAAAACCATGAACACTGAAGCTTTCTTT. It is translated as CASSGGKTMNTEAFF.

V gene TRBV5-6 combines with J gene TRBJ2-1; D remains ambiguous. This CDR3 is 14 amino acids long. CDR1 SGHDT and CDR2 YYEEEE come from the germline V gene. V was clipped by 0 bases and J by 3 bases, with 7 bases between them. The CDR3 loop reads CASSLEWSYNEQFF. In DNA, the CDR3 is TGTGCCAGCAGCTTGGAATGGAGCTACAATGAGCAGTTCTTC.

This chain uses TRBV6-4 with TRBJ1-5; weak D call: TRBD1 (6 bases). V gave up 6 bases and J gave up 7 bases, with 19 bases separating them. Germline V gene data show CDR1 as MRHNA and CDR2 as SNTAGT. The CDR3 totals 15 residues. In nucleotides, the CDR3 is TGTGCCAGCAGCGCAGAGGGGGGGCTTAGGCAGCCCCAGCATTTT. It translates to CASSAEGGLRQPQHF.

The chain links TRBV30 to TRBJ2-7; 8 nucleotides align to TRBD2. After removal of 1 base from V and 3 bases from J, the junction contained 5 bases not matched to a gene. CDR1 is GTSNPN, CDR2 SVGIG, per germline (reference sequence). This CDR3 has 14 residues. The CDR3 reads CAWSENSGVYEQYF. The CDR3 region has the DNA TGTGCCTGGAGTGAAAATAGCGGGGTCTACGAGCAGTACTTC.

The chain carries TRBV27 and TRBJ2-1, with TRBD2 matching over 14 bases. The trim removed 3 bases at V and 2 bases at J, leaving 6 bases unmatched. The CDR3 consists of 18 residues. Germline CDR1 and CDR2: MNHEY and SMNVEV (reference sequence). In DNA form, the CDR3 reads TGTGCCAGCAGTTTGGGGACTAGCGGGAGTCGCGCCTACAATGAGCAGTTCTTC. Protein: CASSLGTSGSRAYNEQFF.

This chain joins TRBV6-5 and TRBJ1-1; D remains unclear. The germline V gene encodes CDR1 MNHEY and CDR2 SVGAGI. This CDR3 is 15 amino acids long. V lost 0 bases, J lost 3 bases, and 11 bases lay in between. The CDR3 loop is CASSYSSGWYTEAFF. CDR3 DNA: TGTGCCAGCAGTTACTCGTCAGGTTGGTACACTGAAGCTTTCTTT.

V is TRBV10-3 and J is TRBJ2-5; 8 bases agree with TRBD2. The CDR3 is 16 residues long. Per germline, CDR1 ENHRY and CDR2 SYGVKD. V lost 3 bases and J lost 1; bases outside the gene matches: 7. The CDR3 DNA is TGTGCCATCAGTGATCAACGGGAGGGCCCCCAAGAGACCCAGTACTTC. It codes for CAISDQREGPQETQYF.